One T cell receptor (beta chain) is described in this entry. The antigen remains unidentified. Extraction and reverse transcription of RNA yielded cDNA as the sequencing template. Assay: immunoSEQ multiplex PCR; the TCRdb copy retains only in-frame clones and omits some. In the table there are about 250,000 clones, around 64% of which are singletons. Treatment meaning: oral pan-JAK inhibitor, 5-10 mg twice daily. This specimen belongs to a study of CD8+ T cells in alopecia areata. Study-level information: Treated patients were given 5 to 10 mg oral tofacitinib twice daily. Study-level findings and limits: Under tofacitinib, numerous expanded lesional clonotypes remained detectable in scalp and blood.

Germline loops: CDR1 LNHDA, CDR2 SQIVND (reference sequence). The trim removed 7 bases at V and 6 bases at J, leaving 5 bases unmatched. The CDR3 consists of 13 residues. The receptor was isolated from a human donor with alopecia areata. The chain has TRBV19 and TRBJ1-1, with 10 bases fitting TRBD1. Source: CD4+ T cells sorted from blood, taken around week 54, from a patient treated with tofacitinib. The CDR3 DNA reads as TGTGCCAGTAAAAGACAGGGGGCTGCTGAAGCTTTCTTT. This gives the protein CASKRQGAAEAFF. Full variable domain (remainder filled in from reference TRBV19 and TRBJ1-1): DGGITQSPKYLFRKEGQNVTLSCEQNLNHDAMYWYRQDPGQGLRLIYYSQIVNDFQKGDIAEGYSVSREKKESFPLTVTSAQKNPTAFYLCASKRQGAAEAFFGQGTRLTVV.